This T cell receptor beta chain was sequenced in a study of blood T cell repertoires in COVID-19. Study in general: The United States, Italy and Spain supplied acute and convalescent COVID-19 samples.

Authors' processing steps: Counts of nucleated cells, estimated from reference gene primer amplification, were obtained. Only in-frame clones appear in the TCRdb table, and some are missing; sequencing was by immunoSEQ multiplex PCR. The D gene and trimming were derived from the DNA, and the V and J assignments and clone size from that table. The repertoire holds 140,000 to 150,000 clones, with around 90% as singletons. This CDR3 has 15 residues. Germline V gene sequence: CDR1 SGHNT, CDR2 YYREEE (reference sequence). The V end lost 4 bases, the J end lost 3 bases, and 13 bases lay between the germline ends.

This rearrangement joins TRBV5-4 to TRBJ1-4; weak D call: TRBD1 (6 bases). This receptor was taken from a man between 65 and 85 years old with acute or convalescent COVID-19. Sequencing was performed on peripheral blood. The CDR3 region has the DNA TGTGCCAGCAGCACTCAACAGGGAGCTAATGAAAAACTGTTTTTT. Its protein product is CASSTQQGANEKLFF.